The sequence of this T cell receptor beta chain was determined in a study of cytomegalovirus exposure and HLA in healthy donors. PCR was performed using 60 Vbeta and 13 Jbeta primers. Method: immunoSEQ multiplex PCR; TCRdb's copy keeps in-frame clones and lacks some. The data hold 150,000 to 200,000 clones, with about three quarters observed a single time. Germline lookup yields CDR1 SQVTM and CDR2 ANQGSEA. Losses at the gene ends were 4 bases for V and 4 bases for J; bases not matched to a gene: 5. The CDR3 has 13 amino acids. This receptor was taken from a girl aged 5 to 17 in good health and CMV-seronegative. V usage is TRBV29-1 and J usage is TRBJ1-1; 8 positions match TRBD1. Sequencing was performed on PBMCs. CDR3 sequence reads: CSVVVRGLTEAFF. CDR3 nucleotides: TGCAGCGTTGTGGTCAGGGGGCTCACTGAAGCTTTCTTT.